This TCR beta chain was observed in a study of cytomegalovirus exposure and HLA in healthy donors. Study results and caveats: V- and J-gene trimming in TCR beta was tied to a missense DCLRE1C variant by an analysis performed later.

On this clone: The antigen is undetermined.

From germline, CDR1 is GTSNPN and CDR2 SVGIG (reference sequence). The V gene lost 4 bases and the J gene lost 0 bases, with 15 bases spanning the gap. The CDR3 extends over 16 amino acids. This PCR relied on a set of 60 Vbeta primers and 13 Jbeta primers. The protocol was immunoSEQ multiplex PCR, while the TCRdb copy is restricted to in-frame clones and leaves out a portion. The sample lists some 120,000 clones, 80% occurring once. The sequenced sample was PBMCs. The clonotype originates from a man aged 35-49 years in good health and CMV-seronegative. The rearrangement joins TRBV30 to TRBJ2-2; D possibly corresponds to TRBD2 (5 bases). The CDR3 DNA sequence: TGTGCCTGGAAACATTGGGGAGAAGCGAACACCGGGGAGCTGTTTTTT. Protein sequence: CAWKHWGEANTGELFF.